The clone carrying this T cell receptor (beta chain) was counted a few times. This record comes from a study of patients and donors after allogeneic stem cell transplantation. V was pared by 3 bases and J by 7 bases, with 13 bases of the junction left unmatched. Per germline, CDR1 DFQATT and CDR2 SNEGSKA (reference sequence). The CDR3 totals 18 residues. TCRdb used MiXCR to reprocess the RT-PCR reads, holding one entry per CDR3 protein. This sample has roughly 940,000 distinct CDR3 sequences; approximately 18% occur once, and the top ten carry 5.5% to 6.5%. The sample comprised blood, either unsorted or a sorted T cell fraction (not recorded which). The receptor's source is a human donor who was either an allogeneic HSCT recipient or a stem cell or donor lymphocyte infusion donor (not recorded which). It is not recorded whose cells these are; they may come from a transplant donor. The chain carries TRBV20-1 and TRBJ2-2; TRBD2 agrees at 14 bases. CDR3 in DNA: TGCAGTGCTAGGGATGGACTAGCGGGAGGAGTGCGTGGCGGGGAGCTGTTTTTT. It translates to CSARDGLAGGVRGGELFF.